The 9 T cell receptor beta chains reported below all come from one sample, sequenced in a study of cytomegalovirus exposure and HLA in healthy donors. Amplification used 60 Vbeta primers and 13 Jbeta primers. Produced via immunoSEQ multiplex PCR; TCRdb's table is partial and in-frame only. Of approximately 65,000 clones detected, 68% appear once; the ten largest clones hold roughly 17%. Sequencing was performed on PBMCs. All receptors derive from a man aged 40-49 years in good health and CMV-seropositive.

This clone turned up a few times. V and J are TRBV7-2 and TRBJ1-6, with D unclear. The CDR3 extends over 15 amino acids. The germline gives CDR1 SGHTA, CDR2 FQGNSA. The V and J ends lost 7 bases and 0 bases respectively, with 10 bases between them. CDR3 sequence reads: CASTHPGSYNSPLHF. CDR3 DNA sequence: TGTGCCAGCACTCACCCCGGCTCCTATAATTCACCCCTCCACTTT.

The chain carries TRBV30 and TRBJ2-7, with 11 positions matching TRBD1. CDR3 length: 21 residues. After removal of 3 bases from V and 3 bases from J, the junction contained 25 bases not matched to a gene. Germline assignment: CDR1 GTSNPN and CDR2 SVGIG (reference sequence). The CDR3 nucleotides are TGTGCCTGGAGGGGTGGGACAGGGGGAACTTTTACCCTAAACCCCCTCTACGAGCAGTACTTC. Its protein is CAWRGGTGGTFTLNPLYEQYF.

The chain combines TRBV19 with TRBJ2-3; 11 nucleotides match TRBD2. CDR1 is LNHDA, CDR2 SQIVND, per germline (reference sequence). After removal of 9 bases from V and 5 bases from J, the junction contained 7 bases not matched to a gene. This CDR3 has 14 amino acids. CDR3 DNA sequence: TGTGCCAGCCAAGGACTAGCGGGTAGAGATACGCAGTATTTT. Translation: CASQGLAGRDTQYF.

This clone was observed a single time. This chain joins TRBV4-3 and TRBJ2-3; D gene uncertain. Germline V gene data show CDR1 as LGHNA and CDR2 as YSLEER. V lost 3 bases to trimming and J lost 7 bases, with 14 bases between them. The CDR3 totals 14 residues. CDR3 nucleotides: TGCGCCAGCAGCCACCATCAAACAGAGAATACGCAGTATTTT. Amino acids: CASSHHQTENTQYF.

This chain joins TRBV15 and TRBJ2-4; 9 bases align to TRBD1. Losses at the gene ends were 0 bases for V and 8 bases for J; bases not matched to a gene: 5. Germline CDR1 reads LNHNV; CDR2 reads YYDKDF (reference sequence). The CDR3 spans 15 residues. CDR3 sequence: CATSRESGQGDIQYF. CDR3 in DNA: TGTGCCACCAGCAGAGAATCGGGACAGGGTGACATTCAGTACTTC.

The chain couples TRBV6-6 to TRBJ2-1, with 7 bases that match TRBD2. The CDR3 totals 14 residues. Germline V gene data show CDR1 as MNHNY and CDR2 as SVGAGI (reference sequence). With 6 bases clipped from V and 6 bases from J, the junction kept 8 bases outside the gene matches. Here the CDR3 DNA reads TGTGCCAGCAGGCGCCTGGGGGGGATCAATGAGCAGTTCTTC. As protein: CASRRLGGINEQFF.

This clone was detected only a few times. The chain links TRBV7-2 to TRBJ1-6, with D possibly TRBD1 on 6 matching bases. CDR1 is SGHTA and CDR2 is FQGNSA in the germline V gene. Trimming took 1 base from V and 13 from J, leaving 14 bases between them. The CDR3 covers 14 residues. Written as DNA, the CDR3 is TGTGCCAGCAGCTTAGACCCGTCAGACAGGCCCCTCCACTTT. As protein: CASSLDPSDRPLHF.

The chain is built from TRBV4-3 and TRBJ2-1, with 9 bases that match TRBD2. The CDR3 sequence is 16 residues long. CDR1 LGHNA and CDR2 YSLEER come from the germline V gene. J was trimmed by 4 bases and V by 4 bases; bases with no gene match: 8. The CDR3 loop reads CASSRVLAGQYNEQFF. The CDR3 DNA sequence: TGCGCCAGCAGCCGGGTTCTAGCGGGACAATACAATGAGCAGTTCTTC.

This clone was detected only a few times. The genes are TRBV6-5 and TRBJ1-3; D is undetermined. From germline, CDR1 is MNHEY and CDR2 SVGAGI. This CDR3 has 15 residues. The germline V and J ends were trimmed by 0 bases and 4 bases, with 10 bases remaining between them. CDR3 coding DNA: TGTGCCAGCAGTTACTCGAGGGCTTACGGAAACACCATATATTTT. It specifies CASSYSRAYGNTIYF.